The 29 T cell receptor beta chains below come from one sample, sequenced in a study of T cell responses to AZD1222 COVID-19 vaccine. Sequencing used immunoSEQ multiplex PCR; TCRdb keeps in-frame clones, though not all of them. The sample yields 150,000 to 200,000 clones, about 88% seen once. Sequences were derived from peripheral blood, sampled 28 days after the second AZD1222 dose. These receptors were obtained from an adult who received the AZD1222 COVID-19 vaccine.

V is TRBV4-3 and J is TRBJ2-1; 8 bases are shared with TRBD2. The ends lost 0 bases at V and 1 base at J; junction bases unmatched: 11. The CDR3 has 19 amino acids. Germline V gene lookup returns CDR1 LGHNA and CDR2 YSLEER. The CDR3 DNA is TGCGCCAGCAGCCAAGATGGGGAGCTAGCGGGTGGGTCCTACAATGAGCAGTTCTTC. It codes for CASSQDGELAGGSYNEQFF.

The chain joins TRBV13 to TRBJ1-2; D gene uncertain. Trimming removed 5 bases at V and 7 bases at J, with 11 bases between. Germline CDR1 and CDR2: PRHDT and FYEKMQ (reference sequence). The CDR3 contains 12 residues. CDR3 nucleotides: TGTGCCAGCAGCGGCCGGGGTTTTGGCTACACCTTC. This gives the protein CASSGRGFGYTF. The whole variable domain, remainder taken from reference TRBV13 and TRBJ1-2, is AAGVIQSPRHLIKEKRETATLKCYPIPRHDTVYWYQQGPGQDPQFLISFYEKMQSDKGSIPDRFSAQQFSDYHSELNMSSLELGDSALYFCASSGRGFGYTFGSGTRLTVV.

The chain joins TRBV28 to TRBJ2-3, with 8 bases lining up with TRBD2. This CDR3 contains 14 residues. The V and J ends lost 7 bases and 2 bases, in that order; junction bases with no gene match: 5. Germline V gene lookup returns CDR1 MDHEN and CDR2 SYDVKM. The CDR3 reads CASTTGGFTDTQYF. The CDR3 DNA reads TGTGCCAGCACGACGGGGGGGTTCACAGATACGCAGTATTTT.

This chain uses TRBV3-1 (or the pseudogene TRBV3-2) with TRBJ2-5; 9 bases line up with TRBD1. The CDR3 runs 15 residues. V lost 4 bases and J lost 5; bases outside the gene matches: 8. Looked up from germline, CDR1 is LGHDT and CDR2 is YNNKEL (reference sequence). The CDR3 loop is CASSPQGAGVETQYF. For the CDR3, the DNA is TGTGCCAGCAGCCCACAGGGGGCGGGGGTCGAGACCCAGTACTTC.

This chain links TRBV9 with TRBJ2-7; TRBD2 might be the D (6 bases). The germline CDR1 and CDR2 sequences are SGDLS and YYNGEE. The CDR3 loop spans 13 amino acids. Trimming left V 4 bases short and J 2 bases short, with 10 bases between. For the CDR3, the DNA is TGTGCCAGCAGCCCTGGGGAGGCCTACGAGCAGTACTTC. Its translation is CASSPGEAYEQYF.

The chain recombines TRBV25-1 with TRBJ1-2; D gene unclear. CDR1 is MGHDK, CDR2 SYGVNS, per germline. The CDR3 totals 13 residues. Trimming removed 4 bases at V and 5 bases at J, with 11 bases between. The CDR3 loop reads CASSVITGYGYTF. The CDR3 DNA is TGTGCCAGCAGTGTGATTACCGGATATGGCTACACCTTC.

V gene TRBV9 combines with J gene TRBJ2-1, with D perhaps given as TRBD1 or TRBD2 (5 bases each). Germline CDR1 and CDR2: SGDLS and YYNGEE. The germline V and J ends were trimmed by 0 bases and 5 bases, with 9 bases remaining between them. This CDR3 region has 14 residues. The DNA of the CDR3 is TGTGCCAGCAGCGTAGGGCTGGGGGACAATGAGCAGTTCTTC. This encodes CASSVGLGDNEQFF.

This chain connects TRBV5-1 to TRBJ2-3; D is unclear. Deletions cut 5 bases from V and 2 bases from J, with 6 bases between. This CDR3 spans 12 amino acids. CDR1 and CDR2 (germline): SGHRS, YFSETQ. The CDR3 DNA reads TGCGCCAGCAGGAGACTCACAGATACGCAGTATTTT. It is translated as CASRRLTDTQYF.

DNA for the CDR3: TGTGCCAGCAGCTCCCGGGCAGGTAGCTACGAGCAGTACTTC. Its protein product is CASSSRAGSYEQYF. The gene calls are TRBV4-2 and TRBJ2-7; no reliable D call. This CDR3 contains 14 residues. Germline CDR1 LGHNA, CDR2 YNFKEQ. Trimming pared 5 bases from V and 3 bases from J, leaving 14 bases between.

This chain uses TRBV7-6 with TRBJ2-3; weak D call: TRBD2 (6 bases). Germline loops: CDR1 SGHVS, CDR2 FNYEAQ. CDR3 length: 16 amino acids. Trimming removed 1 base from V and 0 bases from J, with 11 bases in between. In nucleotides, the CDR3 is TGTGCCAGCAGCTTAGAAGAAGGGAGGAGCACAGATACGCAGTATTTT. It encodes CASSLEEGRSTDTQYF. Variable domain in full (rest from reference TRBV7-6 and TRBJ2-3): GAGVSQSPRYKVTKRGQDVALRCDPISGHVSLYWYRQALGQGPEFLTYFNYEAQQDKSGLPNDRFSAERPEGSISTLTIQRTEQRDSAMYRCASSLEEGRSTDTQYFGPGTRLTVL.

The chain combines TRBV18 with TRBJ2-3, with no clear D. V lost 2 bases and J lost 5, with 5 bases in between. This CDR3 comprises 12 residues. CDR1 is KGHSH and CDR2 is LQKENI in the germline V gene. The CDR3 nucleotides read TGTGCCAGCTCACCAATCAGAGATACGCAGTATTTT. Amino acid sequence: CASSPIRDTQYF. The full variable domain, completed using reference TRBV18 and TRBJ2-3, is NAGVMQNPRHLVRRRGQEARLRCSPMKGHSHVYWYRQLPEEGLKFMVYLQKENIIDESGMPKERFSAEFPKEGPSILRIQQVVRGDSAAYFCASSPIRDTQYFGPGTRLTVL.

The chain combines TRBV6-5 with TRBJ1-4, with a tentative D call TRBD1 (6 bases). Germline V gene lookup returns CDR1 MNHEY and CDR2 SVGAGI. The CDR3 is made up of 16 amino acids. V lost 4 bases to trimming and J lost 5 bases, with 17 bases between them. CDR3 bases: TGTGCCAGCAGTTTCCGGACAGTCTCGGGCAATGAAAAACTGTTTTTT. Translation: CASSFRTVSGNEKLFF.

The rearrangement uses TRBV3-1 (or the pseudogene TRBV3-2) and TRBJ2-1; D is possibly TRBD2 (6 bases). This CDR3 is 15 amino acids long. Germline CDR1 is LGHDT and CDR2 is YNNKEL (reference sequence). V lost 4 bases and J 9 bases, leaving 19 bases between the germline ends. In DNA, the CDR3 is TGTGCCAGCAGCCCCACGCGGGAAGGTCGTGGTGAGCAGTTCTTC. Translation gives CASSPTREGRGEQFF.

This chain connects TRBV11-3 to TRBJ2-7; TRBD2 aligns across 7 bases. Trimming removed 5 bases from V and 5 bases from J; junction bases left unmatched: 9. CDR1 and CDR2 from the germline V gene are SGHNT and YENEEA. This CDR3 region has 14 residues. The CDR3 DNA is TGTGCCAGCAGCCTCGGGAGGCCCGGGGACGAGCAGTACTTC. Protein sequence: CASSLGRPGDEQYF.

The rearrangement joins TRBV10-3 to TRBJ2-1; the match to TRBD2 covers 13 bases. The CDR3 runs to 16 residues. CDR1 is ENHRY and CDR2 is SYGVKD in the germline V gene. Unmatched junction bases numbered 5, after V lost 4 bases and J lost 5 bases. This CDR3 reads CAISGTGTSGNNEQFF. CDR3 sequence (DNA): TGTGCCATCAGTGGAACCGGGACTAGCGGGAACAATGAGCAGTTCTTC.

The chain employs TRBV3-1 (or the pseudogene TRBV3-2) and TRBJ2-2, with 7 bases matching TRBD1. The CDR3 has 16 residues. V was clipped by 6 bases and J by 1 base; unmatched bases: 8. Looked up from germline, CDR1 is LGHDT and CDR2 is YNNKEL (reference sequence). CDR3 in DNA: TGTGCCAGCAGTAAGGGGGCGGACAGGAACACCGGGGAGCTGTTTTTT. Protein: CASSKGADRNTGELFF.

The chain combines TRBV5-4 with TRBJ2-1, with 9 bases matching TRBD1. Looked up from germline, CDR1 is SGHNT and CDR2 is YYREEE (reference sequence). The CDR3 consists of 14 residues. V trimming: 3 bases; J trimming: 4 bases; junction bases outside the gene matches: 2. The CDR3 loop is CASSSGQGYNEQFF. DNA for the CDR3: TGTGCCAGCAGCTCGGGACAGGGTTACAATGAGCAGTTCTTC.

The CDR3 region has the DNA TGTGCCAGCAGCCAAGTCAGGTCCTATGGCTACACCTTC. Its translation is CASSQVRSYGYTF. This chain connects TRBV14 to TRBJ1-2; D is undetermined. The CDR3 extends over 13 amino acids. With 1 base removed from V and 4 bases from J, the gap between germline ends came to 7 bases. Germline lookup yields CDR1 SGHDN and CDR2 FVKESK.

This rearrangement joins TRBV20-1 to TRBJ1-5, with TRBD1 as a possible D gene (6 bases). CDR3 size: 14 residues. Germline values: CDR1 DFQATT, CDR2 SNEGSKA (reference sequence). Deletions cut 3 bases from V and 1 base from J, with 10 bases between. Here the CDR3 reads CSASVQGSNQPQHF. In nucleotides, the CDR3 is TGCAGTGCTAGTGTCCAGGGGAGCAATCAGCCCCAGCATTTT.

The chain carries TRBV24-1 and TRBJ2-3, with 7 bases matching TRBD2. Germline CDR1 is KGHDR and CDR2 is SFDVKD. The V segment lost 1 base and the J segment 2 bases; nucleotides outside the gene matches: 2. The CDR3 has 15 residues. The CDR3 DNA reads TGTGCCACCAGTGATTTTGGACTAGACACAGATACGCAGTATTTT. This codes for CATSDFGLDTDTQYF.

The chain has TRBV10-3 and TRBJ2-2; no definite D call. CDR3 length: 13 residues. V lost 10 bases and J lost 6, with 15 bases in between. Germline V CDR1 and CDR2: ENHRY, SYGVKD. CDR3 nucleotide sequence: TGTGCCACCTCAAATCCATCCCCCGGGGAGCTGTTTTTT. It translates to CATSNPSPGELFF.

This clone was counted a few times. The V call is TRBV11-3, the J call TRBJ1-1, with D possibly TRBD1 on 5 matching bases. CDR3 length: 12 residues. Trimming removed 4 bases from V and 12 bases from J, with 15 bases in between. Per the germline V gene, CDR1 is SGHNT and CDR2 is YENEEA. As DNA, the CDR3 is TGTGCCAGCAGCTCCGACGAGGGGATCCCTTTCTTT. Its translation is CASSSDEGIPFF.

The gene calls are TRBV21-1 and TRBJ1-2. TRBV21-1 counts as a pseudogene. This CDR3 has 19 amino acids. The CDR3 region has the DNA TGTGCCAGCAGCTCAACGCGAGGGGGGCGCAAAAGGATTGACTATGGCTACACCTTC. The encoded protein is CASSSTRGGRKRIDYGYTF.

This clone occurred once. This chain links TRBV6-5 with TRBJ2-7; the match to TRBD1 covers 7 bases. The CDR3 totals 14 residues. The V gene end was trimmed by 6 bases and the J gene end by 5 bases; junction bases not matched to a gene: 10. The germline V gene encodes CDR1 MNHEY and CDR2 SVGAGI. The CDR3 protein is CASSPGTALDEQYF. CDR3 sequence (DNA): TGTGCCAGCAGCCCCGGGACAGCTCTTGACGAGCAGTACTTC.

The chain has TRBV28 and TRBJ2-1; D remains ambiguous. This CDR3 spans 15 amino acids. Germline assignment: CDR1 MDHEN and CDR2 SYDVKM. V lost 5 bases, J lost 7 bases, and 18 bases lay in between. CDR3 region: CASSPNSFRGNEQFF. In DNA form, the CDR3 reads TGTGCCAGCAGTCCAAATAGCTTTAGAGGTAATGAGCAGTTCTTC.

The chain is built from TRBV7-6 and TRBJ2-1; D uncertain. This CDR3 contains 17 residues. V dropped 1 base and J dropped 8 bases, with 21 bases sitting between them. Germline CDR1 is SGHVS and CDR2 is FNYEAQ. The CDR3 region is CASSLGSASNPSDEQFF. CDR3 coding DNA: TGTGCCAGCAGCTTAGGTTCGGCCTCAAACCCGTCCGATGAGCAGTTCTTC. Drawing the rest from reference TRBV7-6 and TRBJ2-1, the complete variable domain is GAGVSQSPRYKVTKRGQDVALRCDPISGHVSLYWYRQALGQGPEFLTYFNYEAQQDKSGLPNDRFSAERPEGSISTLTIQRTEQRDSAMYRCASSLGSASNPSDEQFFGPGTRLTVL.

The chain employs TRBV7-2 and TRBJ2-2, with D possibly TRBD1 on 6 matching bases. This CDR3 has 14 amino acids. Per the germline V gene, CDR1 is SGHTA and CDR2 is FQGNSA. Trimming cost V 8 bases and J 4 bases, with 14 bases left between them. The CDR3 DNA sequence: TGTGCCAGCCGAGGGGGTGTGTTCACCGGGGAGCTGTTTTTT. This encodes CASRGGVFTGELFF.

The genes are TRBV5-4 and TRBJ2-6, with D possibly being TRBD1 (6 bases). Germline assignment: CDR1 SGHNT and CDR2 YYREEE (reference sequence). The CDR3 runs to 19 residues. The V gene lost 4 bases and the J gene lost 1 base, with 21 bases spanning the gap. In DNA, the CDR3 is TGTGCCAGCAGCGAGCGCCCGGGACAACTAATATCTGGGGCCAACGTCCTGACTTTC. Amino acids: CASSERPGQLISGANVLTF.

The V and J genes are TRBV11-2 and TRBJ2-7; a weak D match, TRBD2 (6 bases). The CDR3 has 13 residues. From germline, CDR1 is SGHAT and CDR2 FQNNGV. Trimming shortened V by 2 bases and J by 3 bases, and 8 bases separated the two germline ends. The CDR3 sequence: CASSLSGGYEQYF. CDR3 coding DNA: TGTGCCAGCAGCTTATCCGGGGGCTACGAGCAGTACTTC. Complete variable domain (other parts from reference TRBV11-2 and TRBJ2-7): EAGVAQSPRYKIIEKRQSVAFWCNPISGHATLYWYQQILGQGPKLLIQFQNNGVVDDSQLPKDRFSAERLKGVDSTLKIQPAKLEDSAVYLCASSLSGGYEQYFGPGTRLTVT.